These 10 T cell receptor beta chains share one sample of origin, sequenced in a study of cytomegalovirus exposure and HLA in healthy donors. It was with 60 Vbeta and 13 Jbeta primers that the PCR ran. The table came from immunoSEQ multiplex PCR; TCRdb's copy has only in-frame clones and leaves some out. This sample carries 150,000 to 200,000 clones, approximately 85% of them seen once, and the ten largest clones take almost 9.5%. Sequencing was carried out using PBMCs. These receptors were taken from a man aged 18 to 30 in good health and CMV-seropositive.

This rearrangement joins TRBV5-4 to TRBJ2-7, with 8 bases identical to TRBD1. Trimming took 2 bases from V and 5 from J; bases not matched to a gene: 6. CDR3 size: 14 residues. Germline V gives CDR1 SGHNT, CDR2 YYREEE (reference sequence). This CDR3 is CASSFTGGPDEQYF. CDR3 nucleotide sequence: TGTGCCAGCAGCTTTACAGGGGGTCCGGACGAGCAGTACTTC.

The chain carries TRBV7-9 and TRBJ2-5, with unresolved D. TRBJ2-7 explains the end of the DNA better; the J call may be wrong. In germline, CDR1 is SEHNR, CDR2 FQNEAQ (reference sequence). The CDR3 loop spans 14 amino acids. CDR3 coding DNA: TGTGCCAGCAGCTTTGGTGGAGCAACCTACGAGCAGTACTTC. This translates into CASSFGGATYEQYF.

In this sample, this clone turned up once. The chain combines TRBV11-3 with TRBJ2-1, with TRBD2 matching over 11 bases. CDR3 length equals 15 residues. In germline, CDR1 is SGHNT, CDR2 YENEEA. V was pared by 3 bases and J by 6 bases, with 4 bases of the junction left unmatched. The CDR3 region is CASSFSGGASNEQFF. CDR3 DNA sequence: TGTGCCAGCAGCTTTAGCGGGGGGGCCTCCAATGAGCAGTTCTTC.

The genes are TRBV18 and TRBJ2-7, with D perhaps matching TRBD1 (5 bases). Per germline, CDR1 KGHSH and CDR2 LQKENI. The ends were cut back, 0 bases at V and 2 bases at J, with 14 bases in the middle. The CDR3 has 16 amino acids. Here the CDR3 DNA reads TGTGCCAGCTCACCACCGGTTGAATCAGGGACCTACGAGCAGTACTTC. Its translation: CASSPPVESGTYEQYF.

This chain connects TRBV10-3 to TRBJ2-5; D gene unclear. This CDR3 has 14 amino acids. The V end was cut by 0 bases, the J end by 6 bases, with 11 bases between. In germline, CDR1 is ENHRY, CDR2 SYGVKD. The CDR3: CAISESIPGQTQYF. The CDR3 bases are TGTGCCATCAGTGAGTCGATCCCCGGTCAGACCCAGTACTTC.

This CDR3 reads CASSAQGKSNTEAFF. As DNA, the CDR3 is TGTGCCAGCAGTGCTCAGGGAAAATCGAACACTGAAGCTTTCTTT. The chain combines TRBV27 with TRBJ1-1; D is possibly TRBD1 (5 bases). The CDR3 extends over 15 amino acids. Germline CDR1 and CDR2: MNHEY and SMNVEV (reference sequence). V shed 5 bases and J shed 1 base, with 14 bases lying between them.

The chain links TRBV7-9 to TRBJ2-1, with a possible D match to TRBD2 (6 bases). This CDR3 contains 17 residues. The ends were cut back, 5 bases at V and 0 bases at J, with 17 bases in the middle. The germline V gene has CDR1 SEHNR and CDR2 FQNEAQ (reference sequence). In nucleotides, the CDR3 is TGTGCCAGCAGCGTTAAAGGGACTCAAATCTCCTACAATGAGCAGTTCTTC. The encoded protein is CASSVKGTQISYNEQFF.

This sequence joins TRBV6-6 and TRBJ1-5, with 8 positions matching TRBD1. CDR3 length: 13 amino acids. Germline assignment: CDR1 MNHNY and CDR2 SVGAGI (reference sequence). J lost 6 bases, V lost 4 bases, and 2 bases had no gene match. The chain's CDR3 is CASSSDRGQPQHF. The CDR3 DNA reads as TGTGCCAGCAGTTCTGACAGGGGTCAGCCCCAGCATTTT.

There are a few counts of this clone. The chain employs TRBV7-3 and TRBJ2-7; no clear D gene. The germline gives CDR1 SGHTA, CDR2 FQGTGA. The CDR3 length is 13 residues. The V end lost 0 bases, the J end lost 0 bases, and 3 bases lay between the germline ends. For the CDR3, the DNA is TGTGCCAGCAGCTTAACGGCCTCCTACGAGCAGTACTTC. It yields the protein CASSLTASYEQYF.

V and J are TRBV5-4 and TRBJ2-3; 8 nucleotides agree with TRBD2. Germline values: CDR1 SGHNT, CDR2 YYREEE (reference sequence). The trim removed 2 bases at V and 4 bases at J, leaving 3 bases unmatched. The CDR3 sequence is 14 residues long. CDR3 sequence reads: CASSLAGAADTQYF. The CDR3 DNA is TGTGCCAGCAGCTTAGCGGGGGCCGCAGATACGCAGTATTTT.